This TCR beta chain was observed in a study of blood T cell repertoires in COVID-19. Study at large: Acute and convalescent COVID-19 specimens originated in the United States, Italy and Spain.

Assay used: immunoSEQ multiplex PCR; TCRdb lists only in-frame clones, some missing. The sample has 65,000 to 90,000 clones, approximately 79% seen once. From germline, CDR1 is SGHRS and CDR2 YFSETQ. The junction had 9 bases not matched to a gene; V was cut back by 9 bases and J by 7 bases. CDR3 length: 13 amino acids. The sample was peripheral blood. This rearrangement joins TRBV5-1 to TRBJ2-2; 7 bases align to TRBD1. The clonotype originates from a man aged 70-80 years with active or convalescent COVID-19. The CDR3 is CATQTGMSGELFF. Here the CDR3 DNA reads TGCGCCACCCAGACAGGGATGAGCGGGGAGCTGTTTTTT.